Included here is one T cell receptor beta chain sequence, with context. This record comes from a study of T cell responses to AZD1222 COVID-19 vaccine. Pooled together were second doses at about 4 or about 12 weeks. CDR1 and CDR2 (germline): LGHDT, YNNKEL (reference sequence). Trimming stripped 1 base from V and 4 bases from J, with 10 bases between. This CDR3 contains 15 residues. Sequenced by immunoSEQ multiplex PCR; TCRdb stores in-frame clones only, minus some. Here the sample spans about 150,000 clones, 80% to 95% being singletons. The source material was peripheral blood, sampled 28 days after the second AZD1222 dose. This chain joins TRBV3-1 (or the pseudogene TRBV3-2) and TRBJ2-2, with TRBD2 as a possible D gene (6 bases). This clonotype originated in an adult who received the AZD1222 COVID-19 vaccine. In DNA, the CDR3 is TGTGCCAGCAGCCAAGGACTAGTTGGCACCGGGGAGCTGTTTTTT. This translates into CASSQGLVGTGELFF.